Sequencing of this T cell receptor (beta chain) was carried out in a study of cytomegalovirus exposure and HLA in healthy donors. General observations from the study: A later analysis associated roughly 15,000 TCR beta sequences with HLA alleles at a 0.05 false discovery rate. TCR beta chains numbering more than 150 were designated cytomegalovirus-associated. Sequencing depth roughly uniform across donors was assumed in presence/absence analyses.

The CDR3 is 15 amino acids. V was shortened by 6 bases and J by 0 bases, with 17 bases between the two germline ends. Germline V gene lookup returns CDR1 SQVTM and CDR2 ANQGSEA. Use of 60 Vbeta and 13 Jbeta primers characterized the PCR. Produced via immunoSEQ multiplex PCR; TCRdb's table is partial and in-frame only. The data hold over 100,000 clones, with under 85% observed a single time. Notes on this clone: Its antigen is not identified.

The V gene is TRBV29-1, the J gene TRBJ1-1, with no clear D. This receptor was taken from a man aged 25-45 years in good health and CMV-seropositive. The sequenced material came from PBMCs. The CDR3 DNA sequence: TGCAGCGTCCCGTCGCAGGACTTCATGAACACTGAAGCTTTCTTT. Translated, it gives CSVPSQDFMNTEAFF.